This TCR beta chain originates from a study of OX40 agonist ivuxolimab in advanced cancers. The CDR3 is 14 amino acids. The ends were cut back, 1 base at V and 7 bases at J, with 10 bases in the middle. Germline V lookup: CDR1 LGHNA, CDR2 YNFKEQ. The data were produced by immunoSEQ multiplex PCR, yet TCRdb's version contains in-frame clones alone and is incomplete. The sample yields around 74,000 clones, approximately 85% seen once. This receptor was identified in an adult with an advanced solid tumor such as melanoma, head and neck, liver or kidney cancer. The gene calls are TRBV4-2 and TRBJ1-4, with a possible D match to TRBD1 (6 bases). The material sequenced was CD4+ or CD8+ T cells sorted from blood, taken in a trial of the OX40 agonist ivuxolimab. Here the CDR3 reads CASSQAGAREKLFF. Written as DNA, the CDR3 is TGTGCCAGCAGCCAAGCAGGGGCGCGTGAAAAACTGTTTTTT.